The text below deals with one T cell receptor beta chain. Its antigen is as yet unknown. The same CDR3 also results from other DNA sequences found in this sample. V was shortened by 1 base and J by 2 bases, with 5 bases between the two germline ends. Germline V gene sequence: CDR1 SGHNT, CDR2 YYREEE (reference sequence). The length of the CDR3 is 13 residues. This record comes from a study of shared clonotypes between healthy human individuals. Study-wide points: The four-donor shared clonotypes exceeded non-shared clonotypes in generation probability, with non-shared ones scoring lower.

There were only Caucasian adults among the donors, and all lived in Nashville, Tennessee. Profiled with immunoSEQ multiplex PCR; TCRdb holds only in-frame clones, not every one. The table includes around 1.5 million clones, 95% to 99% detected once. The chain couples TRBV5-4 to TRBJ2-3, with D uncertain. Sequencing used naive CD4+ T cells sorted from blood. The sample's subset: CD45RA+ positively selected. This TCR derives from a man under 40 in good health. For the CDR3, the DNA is TGTGCCAGCAGCTTGACCTCCACAGATACGCAGTATTTT. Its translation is CASSLTSTDTQYF.